A selection of T cell receptor beta chains follows, all from one sample in a study of monozygotic twins with inflammatory bowel disease. From the 5' RACE reads, TCRdb lists one entry per CDR3 protein and no DNA. This table lists about 150,000 distinct CDR3 sequences. The sequenced sample was blood. Receptors originate from a human donor with ulcerative colitis or Crohn's disease, or a healthy co-twin of an affected twin (not recorded which). The CDR3 runs from the conserved cysteine through the conserved F or W.

J gene: TRBJ2-7
V gene: TRBV5-1
CDR3 protein: CASSPGVAGVEQYF

J gene: TRBJ1-1
V gene: TRBV6-6
CDR3 protein: CASSYKWTEAFF

J gene: TRBJ1-3
V gene: TRBV12-3/TRBV12-4
CDR3 protein: CASSFGGPGGNTIYF

J gene: TRBJ2-7
V gene: TRBV20-1
CDR3 protein: CSARDPGGRAYEQYF

J gene: TRBJ2-2
V gene: TRBV5-1
CDR3 protein: CASSLDREAGELFF

J gene: TRBJ2-7
V gene: TRBV6-2/TRBV6-3
CDR3 protein: CASSLLGPRVNEQYF

J gene: TRBJ2-3
V gene: TRBV5-1
CDR3 protein: CASSVLATRGTDTQYF

J gene: TRBJ2-5
V gene: TRBV28
CDR3 protein: CASTQELRGTQYF

J gene: TRBJ2-1
V gene: TRBV24-1
CDR3 protein: CATSSPGLTPYNEQFF

J gene: TRBJ1-2
V gene: TRBV30
CDR3 protein: CACNNRGSNYGYTF

J gene: TRBJ1-5
V gene: TRBV19
CDR3 protein: CASSILGQGNQPQHF

J gene: TRBJ2-6
V gene: TRBV5-1
CDR3 protein: CASSIGQVNSGANVLTF

J gene: TRBJ2-5
V gene: TRBV5-1
CDR3 protein: CASSLSGQETQYF

J gene: TRBJ2-1
V gene: TRBV11-2
CDR3 protein: CASSPNVGVSEQFF

J gene: TRBJ2-1
V gene: TRBV7-2
CDR3 protein: CASSLSPGDWGEQFF

J gene: TRBJ2-7
V gene: TRBV7-8
CDR3 protein: CASSPRLAGAYEQYF

J gene: TRBJ2-1
V gene: TRBV7-3
CDR3 protein: CASSQIAGGLNEQFF

J gene: TRBJ2-1
V gene: TRBV5-1
CDR3 protein: CASSLDGTDYNEQFF

J gene: TRBJ2-5
V gene: TRBV20-1
CDR3 protein: CSAPKRTAIGTQYF

J gene: TRBJ2-7
V gene: TRBV11-2
CDR3 protein: CASSLYGTSGINYYEQYF

J gene: TRBJ2-5
V gene: TRBV3-1
CDR3 protein: CASSQDWVMETQYF

J gene: TRBJ2-6
V gene: TRBV7-3
CDR3 protein: CASSRGTVHSGANVLTF

J gene: TRBJ1-4
V gene: TRBV20-1
CDR3 protein: CSAFQGAANEKLFF

J gene: TRBJ1-6
V gene: TRBV28
CDR3 protein: CASSPRQGLNNSPLHF

J gene: TRBJ2-7
V gene: TRBV20-1
CDR3 protein: CSADTDRAYEQYF

J gene: TRBJ2-1
V gene: TRBV5-4
CDR3 protein: CASSLGGVSYNEQFF

J gene: TRBJ1-1
V gene: TRBV28
CDR3 protein: CASSFSVGEAFF

J gene: TRBJ1-1
V gene: TRBV20-1
CDR3 protein: CSARDHPGDTEAFF

J gene: TRBJ2-7
V gene: TRBV6-1
CDR3 protein: CASSETGQSYEQYF

J gene: TRBJ2-2
V gene: TRBV6-5
CDR3 protein: CASRLGTGELFF

J gene: TRBJ2-2
V gene: TRBV5-1
CDR3 protein: CASSHTWGTGELFF

J gene: TRBJ1-6
V gene: TRBV20-1
CDR3 protein: CSGVGGGEYNSPLHF

J gene: TRBJ1-5
V gene: TRBV5-1
CDR3 protein: CASSPGQGANQPQHF

J gene: TRBJ1-5
V gene: TRBV7-9
CDR3 protein: CASSSNLGQGVGQPQHF

J gene: TRBJ2-1
V gene: TRBV5-4
CDR3 protein: CASSLEGKRGNEQFF

J gene: TRBJ2-1
V gene: TRBV5-5
CDR3 protein: CASSFLAGGTNEQFF

J gene: TRBJ1-2
V gene: TRBV9
CDR3 protein: CASSGYWTGYGYTF